Shown below are 13 T cell receptor beta chains from a single sample sequenced in a study of blood T cell repertoires in COVID-19 (dated by TCRdb to about 2020). Libraries were built with the immunoSEQ multiplex PCR assay. Held by TCRdb, this immuneACCESS table contains in-frame sequences only and omits some clones. Under half of the omission traces to an unresolved V gene where checked; the cause of the rest is unknown. The sample data list approximately 200,000 clones, and about 91% of these were observed just once. The ten top clones hold 4% to 5% of the sample. Material: peripheral blood. The receptors stem from a woman aged 25 to 39 with acute or convalescent COVID-19.

This clone has just a few counts. The chain employs TRBV7-9 and TRBJ2-7; possible D gene TRBD2, 6 bases. Germline CDR1 SEHNR, CDR2 FQNEAQ (reference sequence). The CDR3 length is 13 residues. The V end was cut by 7 bases, the J end by 6 bases, with 16 bases between. In nucleotides, the CDR3 is TGTGCCAGCATCTCGGAGGGCGACGGCGAGCAGTACTTC. Residues: CASISEGDGEQYF.

Only one count was recorded for this clone. The rearrangement joins TRBV9 to TRBJ2-2; TRBD2 might be the D (6 bases). The CDR3 consists of 13 residues. Trimming cost V 3 bases and J 9 bases, with 12 bases left between them. CDR1 and CDR2 (germline): SGDLS, YYNGEE. The CDR3 region has the DNA TGTGCCAGCAGCGCCGGGACTTCGAGGGAGCTGTTTTTT. Its protein product is CASSAGTSRELFF.

The rearrangement uses TRBV7-8 and TRBJ1-2, with D hard to call. Germline CDR1 reads SGHVS; CDR2 reads FQNEAQ. The CDR3 spans 14 residues. V dropped 1 base and J dropped 0 bases, with 6 bases sitting between them. The CDR3 DNA follows: TGTGCCAGCAGCTTAGTTTCGGCTAACTATGGCTACACCTTC. It specifies CASSLVSANYGYTF.

This sequence joins TRBV6-5 and TRBJ2-3; D gene uncertain. The CDR3 runs to 12 residues. Germline CDR1 MNHEY, CDR2 SVGAGI. V lost 8 bases, J lost 2 bases, and 8 bases lay in between. CDR3: CASRSHTDTQYF. Written as DNA, the CDR3 is TGTGCCAGCCGCTCACACACAGATACGCAGTATTTT.

This sequence joins TRBV7-8 and TRBJ2-7; 8 bases fit TRBD1. Germline CDR1 is SGHVS and CDR2 is FQNEAQ. J lost 0 bases, V lost 3 bases, and 1 base had no gene match. The CDR3 runs 14 residues. Here the CDR3 reads CASSFRGLSYEQYF. The CDR3 DNA sequence: TGTGCCAGCAGCTTCAGGGGGCTCTCCTACGAGCAGTACTTC.

CDR3 region: CASSRTGGFYGYTF. In DNA, the CDR3 is TGTGCCAGCAGTCGGACAGGGGGCTTTTATGGCTACACCTTC. The chain links TRBV6-5 to TRBJ1-2, with 11 positions matching TRBD1. Per germline, CDR1 MNHEY and CDR2 SVGAGI. Losses at the gene ends were 5 bases for V and 5 bases for J; bases not matched to a gene: 4. CDR3 size: 14 residues.

The chain links TRBV7-3 to TRBJ2-7; D is unclear. Trimming shortened V by 6 bases and J by 0 bases, and 15 bases separated the two germline ends. This CDR3 is built from 15 residues. From germline, CDR1 is SGHTA and CDR2 FQGTGA. Here the CDR3 DNA reads TGTGCCAGCAGATTTCCTGACTGTAACTCCTACGAGCAGTACTTC. It translates to CASRFPDCNSYEQYF.

The chain couples TRBV7-2 to TRBJ1-1; D is possibly TRBD1 (5 bases). V lost 4 bases and J lost 6, with 15 bases in between. The CDR3 has 14 amino acids. Germline-derived CDR1 and CDR2 are SGHTA and FQGNSA. CDR3 sequence reads: CASSYDSWGAEAFF. The CDR3 DNA is TGTGCCAGCAGCTACGACAGCTGGGGGGCTGAAGCTTTCTTT.

This chain uses TRBV5-6 with TRBJ2-5, with a tentative D call TRBD2 (5 bases). This CDR3 contains 15 residues. V lost 4 bases to trimming and J lost 1 base, with 14 bases between them. The germline V gene has CDR1 SGHDT and CDR2 YYEEEE. This CDR3 reads CASSRHGLAQETQYF. The CDR3 DNA sequence: TGTGCCAGCAGCCGCCATGGACTGGCCCAAGAGACCCAGTACTTC.

The gene calls are TRBV6-2 or TRBV6-3 and TRBJ2-1; D might be TRBD2 (6 bases). Trimming left V 4 bases short and J 7 bases short, with 14 bases between. This CDR3 spans 14 amino acids. CDR1 is MNHEY and CDR2 is SVGEGT in the germline V gene. CDR3 bases: TGTGCCAGCAGTTGGATCGGGACTCGAAATGAGCAGTTCTTC. This encodes CASSWIGTRNEQFF.

The chain couples TRBV28 to TRBJ1-5, with D hard to call. V gave up 6 bases and J gave up 3 bases, with 3 bases separating them. Per germline, CDR1 MDHEN and CDR2 SYDVKM. The CDR3 has 11 amino acids. CDR3 DNA: TGTGCCAGCAGCTTCAATCAGCCCCAGCATTTT. It specifies CASSFNQPQHF.

The J gene is TRBJ1-5, the V gene TRBV3-1 (or the pseudogene TRBV3-2), with 10 nucleotides matching TRBD1. The CDR3 length is 13 residues. V was clipped by 5 bases and J by 5 bases; unmatched bases: 0. Germline assignment: CDR1 LGHDT and CDR2 YNNKEL (reference sequence). The CDR3 region is CASSGTGDQPQHF. Written as DNA, the CDR3 is TGTGCCAGCAGCGGGACAGGGGATCAGCCCCAGCATTTT.

The chain employs TRBV19 and TRBJ2-6; possibly TRBD1 for D (6 bases). The germline gives CDR1 LNHDA, CDR2 SQIVND (reference sequence). V was trimmed by 4 bases and J by 2 bases, leaving 12 bases between them. CDR3 length: 16 amino acids. The CDR3 sequence: CASSTAGAPGANVLTF. In DNA, the CDR3 is TGTGCCAGTAGTACGGCAGGGGCTCCTGGGGCCAACGTCCTGACTTTC.